The rows below give T cell receptor beta chains drawn from one sample of a study of T cell responses to AZD1222 COVID-19 vaccine. Sequenced by immunoSEQ multiplex PCR; TCRdb stores in-frame clones only, minus some. The sample carries more than 110,000 clones, less than 95% recorded once. Sequenced material: peripheral blood, taken on day 0 of AZD1222 vaccination. The receptors come from an adult in good health. Both conserved end residues are part of each CDR3. A D gene is named only where the DNA matches it firmly. Not every row has a clone size; where given, it reads once, few, many or a size class.

clone_size j_call v_call d_call cdr3_aa cdr3_nt
. TRBJ2-7 TRBV6-6 . CASSLGDPAGEQYF TGTGCCAGCAGTCTCGGTGATCCCGCGGGGGAGCAGTACTTC
. TRBJ1-2 TRBV30 TRBD1 CAWSEDRGLGYTF TGTGCCTGGAGTGAAGACAGGGGGCTTGGCTACACCTTC
. TRBJ2-1 TRBV2 . CASSDPRTRSYNEQFF TGTGCCAGCAGCGATCCCAGGACGCGCTCCTACAATGAGCAGTTCTTC
. TRBJ2-7 TRBV28 . CASSSFLRQKYEQYF TGTGCCAGCAGTTCCTTTCTCCGACAGAAGTACGAGCAGTACTTC
once TRBJ1-2 TRBV24-1 . CATSDSTYGFDIGYTF TGTGCCACCAGTGACTCAACTTACGGGTTTGATATTGGCTACACCTTC
. TRBJ1-4 TRBV13 . CASSLGSGPYNEKLFF TGTGCCAGCAGCTTAGGCTCGGGGCCTTATAATGAAAAACTGTTTTTT
. TRBJ2-7 TRBV4-2 . CASSRFAGTGYEQYF TGTGCCAGCAGCCGTTTCGCGGGTACGGGCTACGAGCAGTACTTC
. TRBJ1-1 TRBV7-2 . CASSLGGAGNTEAFF TGTGCCAGCAGCTTAGGGGGCGCGGGGAACACTGAAGCTTTCTTT
. TRBJ1-1 TRBV5-1 . CASSLESGGTEAFF TGCGCCAGCAGCTTGGAGTCCGGGGGCACTGAAGCTTTCTTT
. TRBJ1-1 TRBV28 . CASSLGRVPTEAFF TGTGCCAGCAGTTTAGGCAGGGTTCCCACTGAAGCTTTCTTT
. TRBJ1-6 TRBV19 . CASTPGNNSPLHF TGTGCCAGTACCCCAGGGAATAATTCACCCCTCCACTTT
. TRBJ1-2 TRBV27 TRBD1 CASRDTGDYGYTF TGTGCCAGCAGGGACACAGGGGACTATGGCTACACCTTC
. TRBJ1-3 TRBV5-1 TRBD1 CASSPGGSGNTIYF TGCGCCAGCAGCCCAGGGGGCTCTGGAAACACCATATATTTT
once TRBJ2-6 TRBV11-3 . CASSHSRSGANVLTF TGTGCCAGCAGCCACTCCCGCTCTGGGGCCAACGTCCTGACTTTC
. TRBJ2-5 TRBV6-1 . CASSESVGGETQYF TGTGCCAGCAGTGAATCGGTCGGAGGAGAGACCCAGTACTTC
. TRBJ2-1 TRBV5-4 . CASSLGAGYNEQFF TGTGCCAGCAGCTTGGGGGCGGGCTACAATGAGCAGTTCTTC
. TRBJ1-4 TRBV3-1/TRBV3-2 . CASSQGVLANEKLFF TGTGCCAGCAGCCAGGGGGTCTTGGCTAATGAAAAACTGTTTTTT
. TRBJ2-7 TRBV5-4 . CASSAAGLRADEQYF TGTGCCAGCAGCGCCGCCGGTCTGCGGGCGGACGAGCAGTACTTC
. TRBJ2-1 TRBV10-3 TRBD1 CATMDRGHEQFF TGTGCCACCATGGACAGGGGACATGAGCAGTTCTTC
. TRBJ1-1 TRBV11-2 . CASSFRGVAQQDTEAFF TGTGCCAGCAGCTTTCGAGGGGTCGCTCAACAAGACACTGAAGCTTTCTTT
. TRBJ1-5 TRBV6-5 . CASADNSNQPQHF TGTGCCAGCGCCGATAATAGCAATCAGCCCCAGCATTTT
. TRBJ1-5 TRBV2 . CASSEERGSDQPQHF TGTGCCAGCAGTGAAGAGAGGGGATCGGATCAGCCCCAGCATTTT
. TRBJ1-1 TRBV5-1 TRBD1 CASSSGQGASTEAFF TGCGCCAGCAGCTCCGGACAGGGGGCGAGCACTGAAGCTTTCTTT
. TRBJ1-5 TRBV6-5 . CASSWAANQPQHF TGTGCCAGCAGTTGGGCGGCTAATCAGCCCCAGCATTTT
. TRBJ2-3 TRBV19 . CASSIMSSGDTQYF TGTGCCAGTAGTATTATGAGTTCGGGCGATACGCAGTATTTT
. TRBJ1-1 TRBV5-1 TRBD1 CASSVGQRMNTEAFF TGCGCCAGCAGCGTGGGACAGAGGATGAACACTGAAGCTTTCTTT
. TRBJ1-1 TRBV7-2 . CASSLEAGIIGTEAFF TGTGCCAGCAGCTTAGAAGCAGGAATCATTGGTACTGAAGCTTTCTTT
. TRBJ2-7 TRBV4-1 . CASSPRNSISYEQYF TGCGCCAGCAGCCCGAGGAACTCGATCTCCTACGAGCAGTACTTC
. TRBJ1-1 TRBV7-9 TRBD1 CASSSDRGQEETEAFF TGTGCCAGCAGCTCTGACAGGGGGCAAGAAGAGACTGAAGCTTTCTTT
. TRBJ1-4 TRBV5-1 . CASSLEGGFNEKLFF TGCGCCAGCAGCTTGGAAGGGGGTTTTAATGAAAAACTGTTTTTT
. TRBJ1-1 TRBV13 . CASSSPNTEAFF TGTGCCAGCAGCTCGCCCAACACTGAAGCTTTCTTT
. TRBJ2-5 TRBV30 . CAWKGSQETQYF TGTGCCTGGAAGGGCAGCCAAGAGACCCAGTACTTC
. TRBJ2-2 TRBV27 . CASSLVLAGGQELFF TGTGCCAGCAGTTTAGTACTAGCCGGAGGTCAGGAGCTGTTTTTT